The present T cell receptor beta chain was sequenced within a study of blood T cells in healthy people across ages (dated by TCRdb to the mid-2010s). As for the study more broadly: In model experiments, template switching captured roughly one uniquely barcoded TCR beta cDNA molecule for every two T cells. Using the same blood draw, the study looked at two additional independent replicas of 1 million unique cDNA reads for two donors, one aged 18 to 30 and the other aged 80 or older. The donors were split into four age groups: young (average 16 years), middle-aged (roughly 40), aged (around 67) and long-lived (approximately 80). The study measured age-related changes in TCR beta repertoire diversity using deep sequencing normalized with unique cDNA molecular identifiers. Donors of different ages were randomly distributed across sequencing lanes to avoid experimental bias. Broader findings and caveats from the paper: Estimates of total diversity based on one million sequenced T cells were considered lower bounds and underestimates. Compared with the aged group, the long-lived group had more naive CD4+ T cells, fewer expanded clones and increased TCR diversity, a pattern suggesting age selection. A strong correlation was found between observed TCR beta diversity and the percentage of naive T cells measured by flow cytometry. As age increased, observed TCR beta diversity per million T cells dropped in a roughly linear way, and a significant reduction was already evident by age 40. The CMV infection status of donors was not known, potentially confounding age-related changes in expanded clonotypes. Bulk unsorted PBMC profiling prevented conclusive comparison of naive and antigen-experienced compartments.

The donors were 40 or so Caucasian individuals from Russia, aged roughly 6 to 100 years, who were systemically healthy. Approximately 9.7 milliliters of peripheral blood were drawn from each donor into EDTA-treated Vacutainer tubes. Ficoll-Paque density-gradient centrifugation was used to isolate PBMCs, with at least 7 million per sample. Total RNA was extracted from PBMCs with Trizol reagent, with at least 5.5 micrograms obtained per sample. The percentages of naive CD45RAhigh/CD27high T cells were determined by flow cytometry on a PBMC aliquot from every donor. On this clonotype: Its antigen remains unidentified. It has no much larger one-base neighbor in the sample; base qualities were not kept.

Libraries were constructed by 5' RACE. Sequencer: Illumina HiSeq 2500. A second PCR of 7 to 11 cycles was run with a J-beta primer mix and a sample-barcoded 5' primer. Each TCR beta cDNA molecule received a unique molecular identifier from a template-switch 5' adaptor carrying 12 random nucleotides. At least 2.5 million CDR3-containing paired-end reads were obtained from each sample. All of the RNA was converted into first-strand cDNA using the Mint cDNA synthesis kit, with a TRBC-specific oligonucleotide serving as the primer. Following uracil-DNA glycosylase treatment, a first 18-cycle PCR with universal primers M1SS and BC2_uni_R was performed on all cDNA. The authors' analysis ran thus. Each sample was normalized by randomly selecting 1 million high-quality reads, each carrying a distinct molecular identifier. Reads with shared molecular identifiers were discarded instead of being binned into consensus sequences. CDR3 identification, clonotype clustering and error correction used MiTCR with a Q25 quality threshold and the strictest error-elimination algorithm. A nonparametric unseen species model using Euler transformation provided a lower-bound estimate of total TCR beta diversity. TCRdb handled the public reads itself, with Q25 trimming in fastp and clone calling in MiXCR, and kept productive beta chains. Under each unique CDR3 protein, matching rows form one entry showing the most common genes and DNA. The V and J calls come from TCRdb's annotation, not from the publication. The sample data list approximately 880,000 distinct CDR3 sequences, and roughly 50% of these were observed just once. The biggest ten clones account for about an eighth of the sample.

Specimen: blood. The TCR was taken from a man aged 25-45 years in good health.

The base sequence is TGTGCCAGCAGCGCCCAGGGGTATTCACCCCTCCACTTT. The encoded protein is CASSAQGYSPLHF. Rearrangement joined TRBV9 to TRBJ1-6; perhaps TRBD1 is the D gene, with 6 bases matching. V drops 3 bases and J drops 8 bases, leaving 9 bases in between. Per the germline V gene, SGDLS is the CDR1 and YYNGEE is the CDR2. The CDR3 runs 13 residues from the cysteine to the phenylalanine. Just CDR3 DNA is preserved here, 39 bases in frame from base 1.